Each of the 18 T cell receptor beta chains below was sequenced from the same sample in a study of T cell changes during pregnancy in multiple sclerosis. Measured with immunoSEQ multiplex PCR; TCRdb has only the in-frame clones, and not every one. The table lists about 59,000 clones, around 93% of them singletons. Sequences were derived from CD4+ T cells from peripheral blood mononuclear cells, sampled before pregnancy. The receptor set was obtained from a female donor with multiple sclerosis, enrolled in a pregnancy study.

V usage is TRBV9 and J usage is TRBJ2-2, with 7 bases identical to TRBD2. This CDR3 contains 18 residues. Trimming cost V 3 bases and J 0 bases; bases outside gene matches: 11. CDR1 and CDR2 from the germline V gene are SGDLS and YYNGEE. The CDR3 nucleotides read TGTGCCAGCAGCGGAGCGAATCTAGCGGCATCGAACACCGGGGAGCTGTTTTTT. Translated: CASSGANLAASNTGELFF. The full variable domain, in which reference TRBV9 and TRBJ2-2 provide the parts outside the CDR3, is DSGVTQTPKHLITATGQRVTLRCSPRSGDLSVYWYQQSLDQGLQFLIQYYNGEERAKGNILERFSAQQFPDLHSELNLSSLELGDSALYFCASSGANLAASNTGELFFGEGSRLTVL.

The CDR3 is CASSFITGISGANVLTF. CDR3 in DNA: TGTGCCAGCAGTTTCATAACAGGGATATCTGGGGCCAACGTCCTGACTTTC. The chain links TRBV27 to TRBJ2-6; maybe TRBD1 (6 bases). Looked up from germline, CDR1 is MNHEY and CDR2 is SMNVEV (reference sequence). V lost 3 bases and J 1 base, leaving 13 bases between the germline ends. The CDR3 runs 17 residues.

The chain couples TRBV5-1 to TRBJ2-1; no firm D call. V lost 2 bases, J lost 0 bases, and 9 bases lay in between. The CDR3 spans 15 residues. CDR1 is SGHRS and CDR2 is YFSETQ in the germline V gene. The CDR3 here is CASSFGGSSYNEQFF. In nucleotides, the CDR3 is TGCGCCAGCAGCTTTGGCGGTAGCTCCTACAATGAGCAGTTCTTC.

The chain carries TRBV4-2 and TRBJ2-7; maybe TRBD1 (5 bases). V was cut by 1 base and J by 6 bases, with 10 bases left in between. The CDR3 has 13 residues. Germline CDR1 reads LGHNA; CDR2 reads YNFKEQ. This CDR3 reads CASSQVRASEQYF. In DNA, the CDR3 is TGTGCCAGCAGCCAAGTCAGGGCTTCCGAGCAGTACTTC.

The chain couples TRBV4-3 to TRBJ1-5; the D is unclear. This CDR3 has 13 amino acids. From germline, CDR1 is LGHNA and CDR2 YSLEER. V shed 0 bases and J shed 7 bases, with 7 bases lying between them. CDR3 nucleotides: TGCGCCAGCAGCCAAGATCTGGGCCAGCCCCAGCATTTT. Translating it yields CASSQDLGQPQHF.

This clone was observed once. V usage is TRBV29-1 and J usage is TRBJ1-5; 8 bases are a match to TRBD1. This CDR3 region has 13 residues. V shed 5 bases and J 2 bases; nucleotides not matched to a gene: 2. Germline V gives CDR1 SQVTM, CDR2 ANQGSEA. The chain's CDR3 is CSVQTGGNQPQHF. For the CDR3, the DNA is TGCAGCGTTCAGACAGGGGGCAATCAGCCCCAGCATTTT.

The genes are TRBV11-2 and TRBJ2-5; D gene uncertain. V lost 6 bases and J lost 0, with 11 bases in between. The CDR3 is made up of 14 amino acids. Germline assignment: CDR1 SGHAT and CDR2 FQNNGV. DNA of the CDR3: TGTGCCAGCAGTACTGATATGTACCAAGAGACCCAGTACTTC. As protein: CASSTDMYQETQYF.

The chain carries TRBV5-1 and TRBJ2-1; TRBD2 matches 7 bases. V lost 2 bases, J lost 0 bases, and 8 bases stayed unmatched. The CDR3 contains 17 residues. Germline CDR1 is SGHRS and CDR2 is YFSETQ. CDR3 residues: CASSFNLAGSSYNEQFF. CDR3 in DNA: TGCGCCAGCAGCTTCAACTTAGCGGGCAGCTCCTACAATGAGCAGTTCTTC.

This clone was found once. The J gene is TRBJ2-3, the V gene TRBV5-1; a possible D gene is TRBD1 (6 bases). Trimming stripped 4 bases from V and 3 bases from J, with 12 bases between. The CDR3 is 14 amino acids. CDR1 is SGHRS and CDR2 is YFSETQ in the germline V gene. This CDR3 reads CASSEGEITDTQYF. The DNA for the CDR3 is TGCGCCAGCAGCGAGGGGGAGATAACAGATACGCAGTATTTT. Full variable domain (remainder filled in from reference TRBV5-1 and TRBJ2-3): KAGVTQTPRYLIKTRGQQVTLSCSPISGHRSVSWYQQTPGQGLQFLFEYFSETQRNKGNFPGRFSGRQFSNSRSEMNVSTLELGDSALYLCASSEGEITDTQYFGPGTRLTVL.

This chain links TRBV5-1 with TRBJ2-1, with 8 bases lining up with TRBD2. The germline CDR1 and CDR2 sequences are SGHRS and YFSETQ. The CDR3 is made up of 15 amino acids. Trimming took 2 bases from V and 6 from J; bases not matched to a gene: 7. CDR3 nucleotide sequence: TGCGCCAGCAGCTTATTAGCGGGATCACCCAATGAGCAGTTCTTC. Its protein is CASSLLAGSPNEQFF.

This chain joins TRBV11-2 and TRBJ2-7, with 13 bases fitting TRBD2. CDR1 and CDR2 (germline): SGHAT, FQNNGV. The ends lost 3 bases at V and 3 bases at J; junction bases unmatched: 8. This CDR3 contains 17 residues. This CDR3 reads CASSFSSGTSGNYEQYF. The DNA of the CDR3 is TGTGCCAGCAGCTTTAGTTCGGGGACTAGCGGGAACTACGAGCAGTACTTC.

This clone was recorded only once. This sequence joins TRBV5-4 and TRBJ2-1; 7 bases agree with TRBD2. V shed 2 bases, J shed 5 bases, and the junction held 7 bases outside the gene matches. The CDR3 consists of 15 residues. Germline V CDR1 and CDR2: SGHNT, YYREEE (reference sequence). DNA of the CDR3: TGTGCCAGCAGCTTCAGGCTAGCGGTAGACAATGAGCAGTTCTTC. Its translation is CASSFRLAVDNEQFF.

The rearrangement uses TRBV7-2 and TRBJ2-5, with D possibly being TRBD2 (6 bases). CDR1 and CDR2 (germline): SGHTA, FQGNSA. V lost 4 bases to trimming and J lost 1 base, with 13 bases between them. This CDR3 region has 15 residues. The CDR3 loop is CASSWARGAQETQYF. CDR3 sequence (DNA): TGTGCCAGCAGCTGGGCGCGGGGAGCCCAAGAGACCCAGTACTTC.

In DNA, the CDR3 is TGTGCCAGCAGAATTAGCGGAGGATCCAATGAGCAGTTCTTC. Residues: CASRISGGSNEQFF. The chain combines TRBV6-5 with TRBJ2-1, with TRBD2 as a possible D gene (6 bases). Germline assignment: CDR1 MNHEY and CDR2 SVGAGI. The V end lost 6 bases, the J end lost 6 bases, and 15 bases lay between the germline ends. This CDR3 has 14 amino acids.

The V gene is TRBV2, the J gene TRBJ1-1, with TRBD1 as a possible D gene (6 bases). V was cut by 4 bases and J by 0 bases, with 12 bases left in between. Germline V gene lookup returns CDR1 SNHLY and CDR2 FYNNEI. The CDR3 runs to 15 residues. In nucleotides, the CDR3 is TGTGCCAGCAGTGCACAGGGCACCATGAACACTGAAGCTTTCTTT. Protein: CASSAQGTMNTEAFF.

This chain joins TRBV11-3 and TRBJ2-1; 9 bases are a match to TRBD2. The trim removed 0 bases at V and 10 bases at J, leaving 7 bases unmatched. The CDR3 length is 15 residues. Germline V gene data show CDR1 as SGHNT and CDR2 as YENEEA. The CDR3 nucleotides read TGTGCCAGCAGCTTAGATGTTAGCGGGAGTAACGAGCAGTTCTTC. Amino acid sequence: CASSLDVSGSNEQFF.

V is TRBV4-1 and J is TRBJ2-7; 9 bases fit TRBD1. CDR3 size: 15 residues. Per germline, CDR1 MGHRA and CDR2 YSYEKL. Trimming at V came to 4 bases and at J to 6 bases, leaving 10 bases not matched to a gene. The CDR3 sequence: CASSLTGTGIGEQYF. CDR3 in DNA: TGCGCCAGCAGCCTCACCGGGACAGGGATCGGCGAGCAGTACTTC.

The chain carries TRBV5-4 and TRBJ1-1; 8 nucleotides line up with TRBD1. Germline CDR1 and CDR2: SGHNT and YYREEE (reference sequence). Trimming removed 4 bases from V and 4 bases from J; junction bases left unmatched: 6. The CDR3 totals 14 residues. The CDR3 DNA reads as TGTGCCAGCAGCCTACAGGGGGAATTCACTGAAGCTTTCTTT. It encodes CASSLQGEFTEAFF.